Following are 2 T cell receptor beta chains from one sample sequenced in a study of OX40 agonist ivuxolimab in advanced cancers. The library was obtained by the immunoSEQ multiplex PCR assay. The source is immuneACCESS, and TCRdb retained only in-frame sequences with V and J called. Part of the clones is not carried over; for the studies checked, unresolved V genes explain less than half of this, and the remainder is unexplained. In all, the sample holds approximately 40,000 clones, and about 80% of those were seen once. Jointly, the top ten make up around 8% of the sample. This specimen consisted of CD4+ or CD8+ T cells sorted from blood, obtained in a trial of the OX40 agonist ivuxolimab. The receptor source for this set is an adult with an advanced solid tumor such as melanoma, head and neck, liver or kidney cancer.

The chain links TRBV12-1 to TRBJ2-7; TRBD1, the table's D call, lacks a check against the DNA. TRBV12-1 is noted as a pseudogene. This CDR3 has 14 amino acids. In nucleotides, the CDR3 is TGTGCCAGCAGCCCGCCGGGACAGGGAAACGAGCAGTACTTC. Translated, it gives CASSPPGQGNEQYF.

V usage is TRBV4-1 and J usage is TRBJ1-5, with 7 bases lining up with TRBD1. This CDR3 is built from 15 residues. Trimming at V came to 8 bases and at J to 1 base, leaving 8 bases not matched to a gene. CDR1 is MGHRA, CDR2 YSYEKL, per germline. In DNA form, the CDR3 reads TGCGCCAGCGCAGGGGGGTTCTCCAGCAATCAGCCCCAGCATTTT. It yields the protein CASAGGFSSNQPQHF.